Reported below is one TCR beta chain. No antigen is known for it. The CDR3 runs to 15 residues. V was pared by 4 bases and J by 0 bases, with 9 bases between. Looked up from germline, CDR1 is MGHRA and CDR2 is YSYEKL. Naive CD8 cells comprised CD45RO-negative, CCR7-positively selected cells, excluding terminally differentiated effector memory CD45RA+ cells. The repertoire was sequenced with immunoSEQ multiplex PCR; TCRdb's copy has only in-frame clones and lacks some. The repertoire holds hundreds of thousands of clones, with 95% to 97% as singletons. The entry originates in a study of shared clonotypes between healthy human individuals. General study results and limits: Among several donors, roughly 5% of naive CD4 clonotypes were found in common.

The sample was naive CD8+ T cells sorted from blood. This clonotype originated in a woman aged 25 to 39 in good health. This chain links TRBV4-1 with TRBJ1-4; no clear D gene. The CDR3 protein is CASSLGDTTNEKLFF. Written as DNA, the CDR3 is TGCGCCAGCAGCCTCGGAGACACAACTAATGAAAAACTGTTTTTT.